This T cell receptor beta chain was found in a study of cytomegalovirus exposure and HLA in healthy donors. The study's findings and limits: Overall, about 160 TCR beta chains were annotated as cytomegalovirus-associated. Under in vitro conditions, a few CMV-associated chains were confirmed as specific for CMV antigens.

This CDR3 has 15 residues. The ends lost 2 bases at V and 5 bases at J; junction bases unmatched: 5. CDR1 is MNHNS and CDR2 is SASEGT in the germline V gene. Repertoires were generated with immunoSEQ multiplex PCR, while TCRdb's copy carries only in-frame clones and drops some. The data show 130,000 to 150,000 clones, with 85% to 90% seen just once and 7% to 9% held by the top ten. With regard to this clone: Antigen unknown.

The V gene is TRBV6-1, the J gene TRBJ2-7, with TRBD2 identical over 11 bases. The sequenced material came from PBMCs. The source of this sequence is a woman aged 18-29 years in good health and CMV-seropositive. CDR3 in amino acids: CASSEITSGGHEQYF. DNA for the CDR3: TGTGCCAGCAGTGAAATAACTAGCGGGGGCCACGAGCAGTACTTC.